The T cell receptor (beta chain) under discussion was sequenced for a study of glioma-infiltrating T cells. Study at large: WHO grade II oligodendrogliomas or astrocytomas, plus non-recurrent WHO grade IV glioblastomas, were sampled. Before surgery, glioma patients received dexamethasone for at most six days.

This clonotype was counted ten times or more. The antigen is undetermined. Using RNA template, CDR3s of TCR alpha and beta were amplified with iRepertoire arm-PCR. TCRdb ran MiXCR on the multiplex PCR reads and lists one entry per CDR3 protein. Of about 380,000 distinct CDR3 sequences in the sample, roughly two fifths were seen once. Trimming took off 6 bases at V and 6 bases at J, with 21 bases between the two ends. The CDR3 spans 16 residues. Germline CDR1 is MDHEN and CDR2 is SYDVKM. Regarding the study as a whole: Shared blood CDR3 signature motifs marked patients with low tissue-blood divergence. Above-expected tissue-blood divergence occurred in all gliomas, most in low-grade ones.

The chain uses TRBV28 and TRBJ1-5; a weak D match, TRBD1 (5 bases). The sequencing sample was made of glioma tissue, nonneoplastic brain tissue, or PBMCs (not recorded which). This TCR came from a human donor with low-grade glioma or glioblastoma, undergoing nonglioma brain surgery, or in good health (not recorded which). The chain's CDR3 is CASSPTGIKGGQPQHF. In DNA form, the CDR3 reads TGTGCCAGCAGCCCAACAGGAATCAAAGGTGGTCAGCCCCAGCATTTT.